Below, 8 T cell receptor beta chains from the same sample are listed, as sequenced in a study of T cells after yellow fever vaccination. TCRdb re-called the 5' RACE reads through MiXCR, storing one row per CDR3 protein. The data show about 330,000 distinct CDR3 sequences, with about 4% seen just once and 20% to 25% held by the top ten. Sequenced here: PBMCs, sampled 5 days after the yellow fever booster vaccination. The source is a young man who received the YFV17D yellow fever vaccine.

This clonotype appeared many times. The chain has TRBV6-2 or TRBV6-3 and TRBJ2-1, with 7 bases aligning to TRBD1. V dropped 4 bases and J dropped 1; count of bases not matched to a gene: 16. The germline V gene has CDR1 MNHEY and CDR2 SVGEGT. The CDR3 contains 19 residues. CDR3 amino acids: CASSSNRGVAGDSYNEQFF. DNA for the CDR3: TGTGCCAGCAGTTCGAACAGGGGCGTAGCAGGGGATTCCTACAATGAGCAGTTCTTC.

In this sample, this clonotype turned up a few times. The gene calls are TRBV20-1 and TRBJ1-1; D uncertain. The germline V and J ends were trimmed by 0 bases and 4 bases, with 6 bases remaining between them. The CDR3 has 12 residues. Per germline, CDR1 DFQATT and CDR2 SNEGSKA (reference sequence). As DNA, the CDR3 is TGCAGTGCTAGAGAGGCTCTCACTGAAGCTTTCTTT. The encoded protein is CSAREALTEAFF.

A few counts support this clonotype. The chain recombines TRBV6-1 with TRBJ1-2; D not certain. The germline gives CDR1 MNHNS, CDR2 SASEGT. V lost 8 bases and J lost 4, with 5 bases in between. The CDR3 spans 10 residues. CDR3 in amino acids: CASLSYGYTF. CDR3 nucleotide sequence: TGTGCCAGCTTAAGCTATGGCTACACCTTC.

The chain combines TRBV10-3 with TRBJ2-4; TRBD2 is a possible D gene (7 bases). V lost 4 bases, J lost 8 bases, and 18 bases lay in between. The germline V gene encodes CDR1 ENHRY and CDR2 SYGVKD. The CDR3 runs to 15 residues. CDR3 residues: CAISGGGQGRDIQYF. CDR3 sequence (DNA): TGTGCCATCAGTGGCGGGGGCCAGGGACGCGACATTCAGTACTTC.

The chain has TRBV5-1 and TRBJ2-3; TRBD1 matches at 7 bases. Losses at the gene ends were 3 bases for V and 5 bases for J; bases not matched to a gene: 15. This CDR3 comprises 17 residues. Germline CDR1 reads SGHRS; CDR2 reads YFSETQ. The CDR3 here is CASSSRKGQPLRDTQYF. The CDR3, as DNA: TGCGCCAGCAGCTCACGAAAGGGACAGCCTTTGAGAGATACGCAGTATTTT.

In its sample, this clonotype was seen a few times. The rearrangement joins TRBV11-2 to TRBJ2-7, with 7 nucleotides matching TRBD1. The junction had 3 bases not matched to a gene; V was cut back by 1 base and J by 0 bases. CDR1 is SGHAT and CDR2 is FQNNGV in the germline V gene. The CDR3 covers 15 residues. The CDR3 is CASSLVWDSSYEQYF. CDR3 nucleotide sequence: TGTGCCAGCAGCTTAGTGTGGGACAGCTCCTACGAGCAGTACTTC.

This clonotype was counted a few times. The V call is TRBV6-5, the J call TRBJ1-5, with a possible D match to TRBD1 (6 bases). The V gene's germline CDR1 is MNHEY and CDR2 SVGAGI. The CDR3 runs 16 residues. Between the trimmed V and J ends, which lost 5 bases and 6 bases, there was a span of 20 bases. The DNA for the CDR3 is TGTGCCAGCAGTCAAGGGACACCGGGCCAGGGTCAGCCCCAGCATTTT. This encodes CASSQGTPGQGQPQHF.

V gene TRBV9 combines with J gene TRBJ1-6, with TRBD1 as a possible D gene (6 bases). The germline V gene encodes CDR1 SGDLS and CDR2 YYNGEE. V gave up 0 bases and J gave up 10 bases, with 14 bases separating them. The CDR3 contains 15 residues. This CDR3 reads CASSVVGGGGSPLHF. CDR3 sequence (DNA): TGTGCCAGCAGCGTAGTAGGAGGGGGGGGCTCACCCCTCCACTTT.